Below, 21 T cell receptor beta chains from the same sample are listed, as sequenced in a study of cytomegalovirus exposure and HLA in healthy donors. PCR involved 60 Vbeta and 13 Jbeta primers. The repertoire was sequenced with immunoSEQ multiplex PCR; TCRdb's copy has only in-frame clones and lacks some. The top ten hold 2.5% to 3.5% of the sample, which has around 75,000 clones, more than 75% seen once. The material sequenced was PBMCs. The receptor set was obtained from a young man in good health and CMV-seronegative.

A few counts support this clone. The chain employs TRBV7-2 and TRBJ2-1; perhaps TRBD1 as D (6 bases). Germline V CDR1 and CDR2: SGHTA, FQGNSA. The CDR3 is made up of 12 amino acids. Trimming took off 4 bases at V and 8 bases at J, with 9 bases between the two ends. CDR3 protein: CASSYTGYEQFF. In DNA, the CDR3 is TGTGCCAGCAGCTATACAGGGTATGAGCAGTTCTTC.

This clone has just a few counts. CDR3 DNA: TGCGCCAGCAGCTCCGGACAGGGGGCAGGGGAGCAGTACTTC. It specifies CASSSGQGAGEQYF. The chain combines TRBV5-1 with TRBJ2-7; 11 bases are a match to TRBD1. This CDR3 comprises 14 residues. J was trimmed by 7 bases and V by 3 bases; bases with no gene match: 6. Germline assignment: CDR1 SGHRS and CDR2 YFSETQ.

The chain is built from TRBV21-1 and TRBJ2-7; the table's D call, TRBD1, was not checked against the DNA. TRBV21-1 is noted as a pseudogene. The CDR3 covers 18 residues. The CDR3: CASSKDSSGQGAVDEQYV. In DNA, the CDR3 is TGTGCCAGCAGCAAAGACTCCTCGGGTCAGGGGGCGGTGGACGAGCAGTACGTC.

This clone is a singleton in its sample. J is TRBJ2-2 and V is TRBV4-2; D gene unclear. Looked up from germline, CDR1 is LGHNA and CDR2 is YNFKEQ. CDR3 length: 14 amino acids. V shed 4 bases and J shed 4 bases, with 10 bases lying between them. The CDR3 loop reads CASSLNPGTGELFF. CDR3 nucleotide sequence: TGTGCCAGCAGCCTCAATCCGGGCACCGGGGAGCTGTTTTTT.

The chain links TRBV27 to TRBJ2-7; possibly TRBD1 for D (6 bases). Germline V lookup: CDR1 MNHEY, CDR2 SMNVEV (reference sequence). Trimming removed 6 bases from V and 0 bases from J, with 9 bases in between. The CDR3 covers 13 residues. The CDR3 loop is CASRSRGSYEQYV. The CDR3 nucleotides are TGTGCCAGCAGATCCAGGGGCTCCTACGAGCAGTACGTC.

This clone was seen only a few times. This rearrangement joins TRBV11-2 to TRBJ2-2, with D perhaps TRBD2 (6 bases). Between the trimmed V and J ends, which lost 4 bases and 6 bases, there was a span of 12 bases. The CDR3 extends over 14 amino acids. From germline, CDR1 is SGHAT and CDR2 FQNNGV. CDR3 DNA sequence: TGTGCCAGCAGCTCGGGACTGCCCGCCGGGGAGCTGTTTTTT. It encodes CASSSGLPAGELFF.

This clone showed up just once. The rearrangement joins TRBV27 to TRBJ1-6; 8 bases match TRBD1. CDR1 is MNHEY, CDR2 SMNVEV, per germline (reference sequence). Unmatched junction bases numbered 4, after V lost 6 bases and J lost 0 bases. The CDR3 contains 16 residues. As DNA, the CDR3 is TGTGCCAGCAGGGGGGACAGGAGCTCCTATAATTCACCCCTCCACTTT. Translation gives CASRGDRSSYNSPLHF.

Comment on this clone: The missing conserved phenylalanine or tryptophan at the end of this CDR3 makes a read error likely. The chain combines TRBV2 with TRBJ1-6; 9 bases map to TRBD1. CDR3 length equals 17 residues. CDR1 is SNHLY and CDR2 is FYNNEI in the germline V gene. The V segment lost 7 bases and the J segment 8 bases; nucleotides outside the gene matches: 15. CDR3 nucleotide sequence: TGTGCCAGCAATCTGGGCACTGGACAGGGGCGAGATTCACCCCTCCACCTT. Protein sequence: CASNLGTGQGRDSPLHL.

CDR3 DNA sequence: TGTGCCAGCAGCTTAGTCGCCAGATATACGCAGTATTTT. This sequence encodes CASSLVARYTQYF. The chain employs TRBV11-2 and TRBJ2-3; no definite D call. V gave up 1 base and J gave up 7 bases, with 9 bases separating them. CDR3 length: 13 residues. CDR1 and CDR2 (germline): SGHAT, FQNNGV.

The chain employs TRBV18 and TRBJ1-6, with 7 bases lining up with TRBD1. Germline CDR1 is KGHSH and CDR2 is LQKENI. The CDR3 extends over 16 amino acids. After removal of 3 bases from V and 7 bases from J, the junction contained 9 bases not matched to a gene. CDR3 DNA sequence: TGTGCCAGCTCACCCCCTATACAGGGGTTGAATTCACCCCTCCACTTT. This encodes CASSPPIQGLNSPLHF. The full variable domain, completed using reference TRBV18 and TRBJ1-6, is NAGVMQNPRHLVRRRGQEARLRCSPMKGHSHVYWYRQLPEEGLKFMVYLQKENIIDESGMPKERFSAEFPKEGPSILRIQQVVRGDSAAYFCASSPPIQGLNSPLHFGNGTRLTVT.

The chain is built from TRBV11-3 and TRBJ2-1; weak D call: TRBD1 (6 bases). The germline V and J ends were trimmed by 5 bases and 7 bases, with 12 bases remaining between them. CDR3 length: 13 residues. Germline-derived CDR1 and CDR2 are SGHNT and YENEEA. The CDR3 DNA reads as TGTGCCAGCAGCAACGCCCAGGGGAATGAGCAGTTCTTC. Protein product: CASSNAQGNEQFF.

The V gene is TRBV4-1, the J gene TRBJ2-7; D gene uncertain. V gave up 4 bases and J gave up 3 bases, with 7 bases separating them. The length of the CDR3 is 12 residues. In germline, CDR1 is MGHRA, CDR2 YSYEKL. The CDR3 coding sequence is TGCGCCAGCAGCCGAGACCACTACGAGCAGTACGTC. Translating gives CASSRDHYEQYV.

The chain links TRBV7-3 to TRBJ2-2, with 11 nucleotides matching TRBD2. The CDR3 runs 17 residues. Germline V gene data show CDR1 as SGHTA and CDR2 as FQGTGA. V lost 4 bases, J lost 1 base, and 5 bases stayed unmatched. Written as DNA, the CDR3 is TGTGCCAGCAGCTCCTGGGGACTAGCGGAGAACACCGGGGAGCTGTTTTTT. Translation: CASSSWGLAENTGELFF.

The chain combines TRBV7-9 with TRBJ2-1, with 10 bases matching TRBD2. Germline CDR1 is SEHNR and CDR2 is FQNEAQ (reference sequence). V trimming: 3 bases; J trimming: 1 base; junction bases outside the gene matches: 6. The CDR3 totals 17 residues. The CDR3 loop is CASSFPRLAGSYNEQFF. The DNA for the CDR3 is TGTGCCAGCAGCTTCCCCCGACTAGCGGGTTCCTACAATGAGCAGTTCTTC.

The V call is TRBV30, the J call TRBJ1-3, with D possibly being TRBD1 (6 bases). The V end was cut by 4 bases, the J end by 2 bases, with 15 bases between. The CDR3 is 15 residues long. The germline gives CDR1 GTSNPN, CDR2 SVGIG (reference sequence). The CDR3 reads CAWTLGQTTGNTIYF. The CDR3 nucleotides are TGTGCCTGGACCCTCGGACAGACGACTGGAAACACCATATATTTT.

The chain carries TRBV4-2 and TRBJ2-1; D not resolved. This CDR3 is 12 amino acids long. Germline V gene lookup returns CDR1 LGHNA and CDR2 YNFKEQ. Trimming removed 1 base from V and 8 bases from J, with 6 bases in between. The CDR3 DNA follows: TGTGCCAGCAGCCAAGGAGCGTATGAGCAGTTCTTC. Residues: CASSQGAYEQFF.

The gene calls are TRBV9 and TRBJ2-3, with 7 positions matching TRBD1. CDR1 is SGDLS and CDR2 is YYNGEE in the germline V gene. The CDR3 has 16 amino acids. The V gene end was trimmed by 0 bases and the J gene end by 2 bases; junction bases not matched to a gene: 6. The CDR3 DNA is TGTGCCAGCAGCGTAGGAGTGACAGGGACCACAGATACGCAGTATTTT. Residues: CASSVGVTGTTDTQYF.

The rearrangement uses TRBV5-1 and TRBJ1-6, with 8 nucleotides matching TRBD1. CDR3 size: 15 residues. Germline V gene data show CDR1 as SGHRS and CDR2 as YFSETQ. After removal of 0 bases from V and 7 bases from J, the junction contained 3 bases not matched to a gene. DNA for the CDR3: TGCGCCAGCAGCTTGGCCAACAGGGGGAATTCACCCCTCCACTTT. Amino acids: CASSLANRGNSPLHF.

The V call is TRBV15, the J call TRBJ1-2; D unclear. Germline CDR1 reads LNHNV; CDR2 reads YYDKDF (reference sequence). The germline V and J ends were trimmed by 0 bases and 4 bases, with 15 bases remaining between them. The CDR3 is made up of 16 amino acids. The DNA for the CDR3 is TGTGCCACCAGCAGAGATTTAGCCGTGGGAGGCTATGGCTACACCTTC. As protein: CATSRDLAVGGYGYTF.

This chain connects TRBV6-5 to TRBJ2-6; D gene unclear. Trimming stripped 6 bases from V and 3 bases from J, with 12 bases between. This CDR3 comprises 15 residues. Germline V gene data show CDR1 as MNHEY and CDR2 as SVGAGI. The CDR3 loop reads CASSPQRGGANVLTF. DNA of the CDR3: TGTGCCAGCAGCCCCCAGCGAGGTGGGGCCAACGTCCTGACTTTC.

This clone was seen only a few times. The chain is built from TRBV6-1 and TRBJ2-2; 7 nucleotides align to TRBD2. This CDR3 has 14 amino acids. Germline V lookup: CDR1 MNHNS, CDR2 SASEGT. V lost 6 bases to trimming and J lost 4 bases; unmatched junction nucleotides: 5. CDR3 protein: CASRASGLTGELFF. The CDR3 DNA reads as TGTGCCAGCAGGGCTAGCGGACTCACCGGGGAGCTGTTTTTT.